This TCR beta chain derives from a study of cytomegalovirus exposure and HLA in healthy donors. Study at large: From 150 million to 200 million T cells, an earlier analysis saw 120 million or so unique TCR beta sequences.

PCR employed 60 Vbeta and 13 Jbeta primers. Profiling relied on immunoSEQ multiplex PCR, and the TCRdb table lists in-frame clones only, not all of them. The table shows roughly 200,000 clones, with roughly four fifths occurring only once. Regarding this clone: Antigen specificity is unknown.

Findings and limits, study-wide: TCR beta V segments were, for the most part, productive about 87% or about 30% of the time in an earlier analysis. Follow-up analysis seemed to connect common viral pathogens with several of the most significant clusters identified.

The sample was PBMCs. This sequence originates from a man in his forties or fifties in good health and CMV-seronegative.

Written as DNA, the CDR3 is TGTGCCAGCAGTACAGGGGGCGCGGGCTATGGCTACACCTTC. Its translation: CASSTGGAGYGYTF. The J gene is TRBJ1-2, the V gene TRBV28; 9 nucleotides match TRBD1. There are 14 residues in the CDR3. CDR1 and CDR2 from the germline V gene are MDHEN and SYDVKM. V was clipped by 5 bases and J by 4 bases; unmatched bases: 5.